The 10 T cell receptor beta chains below all came from one sample that was sequenced in a study of CD8 T cells in ankylosing spondylitis. TCRdb re-called the 5' RACE reads with MiXCR, one entry per CDR3 protein. In the table there are a few hundred thousand distinct CDR3 sequences, roughly 11% of which are singletons. The material sequenced was blood, either unsorted or a sorted T cell fraction (not recorded which). The receptor source for this set is a female donor with ankylosing spondylitis or in good health (not recorded which).

This chain connects TRBV5-1 to TRBJ1-1; D perhaps matches TRBD1 (6 bases). This CDR3 spans 15 amino acids. From germline, CDR1 is SGHRS and CDR2 YFSETQ. The V gene lost 4 bases and the J gene lost 0 bases, with 13 bases spanning the gap. The CDR3 spells CASSQMGHLNTEAFF. The CDR3 nucleotides read TGCGCCAGCAGCCAAATGGGACACTTGAACACTGAAGCTTTCTTT.

This clonotype was found many times. The V call is TRBV5-1, the J call TRBJ2-7; D gene unclear. The germline V gene has CDR1 SGHRS and CDR2 YFSETQ. This CDR3 is 13 amino acids long. Between the trimmed V and J ends, which lost 0 bases and 7 bases, there was a span of 11 bases. CDR3 coding DNA: TGCGCCAGCAGCTTGGACCGAACTGGTGAGCAGTACTTC. Its translation is CASSLDRTGEQYF.

This clonotype has only a few counts. V is TRBV18 and J is TRBJ1-6; D possibly corresponds to TRBD1 (5 bases). The CDR3 length is 17 residues. V lost 5 bases to trimming and J lost 10 bases, with 24 bases between them. The V gene's germline CDR1 is KGHSH and CDR2 LQKENI. In DNA form, the CDR3 reads TGTGCCAGCTCAGCCTTACCGGGACCTCCGAGTGGGTCACCCCTCCACTTT. Translated: CASSALPGPPSGSPLHF.

This clonotype was seen at least ten times. The DNA of the CDR3 is TGCAGTGCCGCGGACGGGACCTACGAGCAGTACTTC. Translated: CSAADGTYEQYF. V is TRBV20-1 and J is TRBJ2-7; D is possibly TRBD2 (5 bases). Trimming took 6 bases from V and 2 from J, leaving 11 bases between them. The germline V gene encodes CDR1 DFQATT and CDR2 SNEGSKA (reference sequence). The CDR3 spans 12 residues.

The V and J genes are TRBV7-9 and TRBJ1-1; D remains unclear. The CDR3 is made up of 14 amino acids. CDR1 is SEHNR, CDR2 FQNEAQ, per germline (reference sequence). Trimming shortened V by 4 bases and J by 1 base, and 10 bases separated the two germline ends. The CDR3 DNA reads as TGTGCCAGCAGCTCCTCTTCAGCGAACACTGAAGCTTTCTTT. Translating gives CASSSSSANTEAFF.

This clonotype was detected many times. This CDR3 is CATSRDNKFEAFF. CDR3 DNA: TGTGCCACCAGCAGAGATAATAAGTTTGAAGCTTTCTTT. This chain joins TRBV15 and TRBJ1-1; D call uncertain. V was pared by 0 bases and J by 7 bases, with 9 bases between. The CDR3 has 13 amino acids. In germline, CDR1 is LNHNV, CDR2 YYDKDF (reference sequence).

This clonotype was recorded many times. The chain joins TRBV5-1 to TRBJ2-3, with 8 bases aligning to TRBD1. Trimming at V came to 4 bases and at J to 4 bases, leaving 8 bases not matched to a gene. Germline V gives CDR1 SGHRS, CDR2 YFSETQ. The CDR3 loop spans 15 amino acids. CDR3 in DNA: TGCGCCAGCAGCAGCACCGACAGGGGTTCAGATACGCAGTATTTT. This codes for CASSSTDRGSDTQYF.

Many counts were recorded for this clonotype. V gene TRBV5-1 combines with J gene TRBJ1-2; 10 bases fit TRBD1. V lost 0 bases, J lost 4 bases, and 6 bases stayed unmatched. The germline CDR1 and CDR2 sequences are SGHRS and YFSETQ. This CDR3 is 16 amino acids long. CDR3 nucleotides: TGCGCCAGCAGCTTGGCCCCGGACAGGGGGACCTATGGCTACACCTTC. Protein product: CASSLAPDRGTYGYTF.

V gene TRBV12-3 or TRBV12-4 combines with J gene TRBJ2-1, with D perhaps TRBD2 (5 bases). Trimming took 3 bases from V and 4 from J, leaving 13 bases between them. The CDR3 runs 15 residues. CDR3 sequence reads: CASSFEIAIYNEQFF. The CDR3, as DNA: TGTGCCAGCAGTTTTGAAATAGCGATATACAATGAGCAGTTCTTC.

This clonotype was observed many times. The chain links TRBV19 to TRBJ2-3, with D unclear. The CDR3 has 12 amino acids. The V gene lost 3 bases and the J gene lost 5 bases, with 6 bases spanning the gap. From germline, CDR1 is LNHDA and CDR2 SQIVND (reference sequence). The CDR3 nucleotides read TGTGCCAGTAGTATTCTAGGAGATACGCAGTATTTT. As protein: CASSILGDTQYF.